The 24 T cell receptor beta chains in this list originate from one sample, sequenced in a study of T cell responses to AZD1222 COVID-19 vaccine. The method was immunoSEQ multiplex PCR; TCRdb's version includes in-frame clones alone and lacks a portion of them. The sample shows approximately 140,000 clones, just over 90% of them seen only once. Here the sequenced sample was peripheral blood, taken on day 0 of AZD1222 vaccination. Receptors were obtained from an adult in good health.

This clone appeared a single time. In nucleotides, the CDR3 is TGTGCCAGCAGCGTAGGGGGGACAGCCTCCTACAATGAGCAGTTCTTC. Encoded protein: CASSVGGTASYNEQFF. The V call is TRBV9, the J call TRBJ2-1; 7 bases line up with TRBD1. Germline assignment: CDR1 SGDLS and CDR2 YYNGEE. Unmatched junction bases numbered 3, after V lost 0 bases and J lost 0 bases. CDR3 length: 16 residues.

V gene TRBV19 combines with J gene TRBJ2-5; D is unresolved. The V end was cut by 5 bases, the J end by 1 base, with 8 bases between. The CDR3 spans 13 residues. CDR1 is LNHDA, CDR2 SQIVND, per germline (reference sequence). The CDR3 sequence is CASSLLPQETQYF. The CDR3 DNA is TGTGCCAGTAGTCTCTTACCCCAAGAGACCCAGTACTTC.

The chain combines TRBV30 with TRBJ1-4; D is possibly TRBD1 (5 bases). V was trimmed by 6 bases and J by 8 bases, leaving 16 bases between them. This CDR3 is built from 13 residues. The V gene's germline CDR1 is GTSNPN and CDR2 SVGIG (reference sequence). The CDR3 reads CACRLGPQEKLFF. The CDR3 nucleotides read TGTGCCTGCCGCCTGGGACCCCAAGAAAAACTGTTTTTT.

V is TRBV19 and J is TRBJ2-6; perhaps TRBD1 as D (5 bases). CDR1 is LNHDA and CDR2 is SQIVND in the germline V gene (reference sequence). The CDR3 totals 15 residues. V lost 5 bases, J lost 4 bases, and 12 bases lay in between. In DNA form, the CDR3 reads TGTGCCAGTAGTTTCAGGGTATCAGGGGCCAACGTCCTGACTTTC. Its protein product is CASSFRVSGANVLTF.

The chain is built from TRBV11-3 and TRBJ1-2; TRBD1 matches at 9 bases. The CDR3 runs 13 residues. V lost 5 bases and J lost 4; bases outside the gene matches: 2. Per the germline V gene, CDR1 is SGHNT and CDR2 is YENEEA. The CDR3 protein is CASSPTGGYGYTF. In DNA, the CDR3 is TGTGCCAGCAGCCCGACAGGGGGCTATGGCTACACCTTC.

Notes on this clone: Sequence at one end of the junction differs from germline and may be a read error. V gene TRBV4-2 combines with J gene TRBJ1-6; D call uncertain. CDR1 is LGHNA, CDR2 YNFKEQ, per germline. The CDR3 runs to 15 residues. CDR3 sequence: CATSEWGSYNSPLHF. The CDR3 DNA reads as TGTGCCACCAGCGAGTGGGGTTCCTATAATTCACCCCTCCACTTT.

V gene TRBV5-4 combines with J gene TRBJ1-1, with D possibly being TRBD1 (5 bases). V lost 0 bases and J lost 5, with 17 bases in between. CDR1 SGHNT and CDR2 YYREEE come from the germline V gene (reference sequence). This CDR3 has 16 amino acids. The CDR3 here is CASSLDFGGGRTEAFF. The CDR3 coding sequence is TGTGCCAGCAGCTTGGATTTCGGGGGGGGAAGAACTGAAGCTTTCTTT. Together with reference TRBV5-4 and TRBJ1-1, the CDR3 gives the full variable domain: ETGVTQSPTHLIKTRGQQVTLRCSSQSGHNTVSWYQQALGQGPQFIFQYYREEENGRGNFPPRFSGLQFPNYSSELNVNALELDDSALYLCASSLDFGGGRTEAFFGQGTRLTVV.

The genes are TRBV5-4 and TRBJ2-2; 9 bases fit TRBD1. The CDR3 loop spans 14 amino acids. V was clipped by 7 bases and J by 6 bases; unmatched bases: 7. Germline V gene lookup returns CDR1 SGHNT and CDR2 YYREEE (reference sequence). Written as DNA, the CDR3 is TGTGCCAGCCACTCACAGGGGGCGTCCGGGGAGCTGTTTTTT. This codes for CASHSQGASGELFF.

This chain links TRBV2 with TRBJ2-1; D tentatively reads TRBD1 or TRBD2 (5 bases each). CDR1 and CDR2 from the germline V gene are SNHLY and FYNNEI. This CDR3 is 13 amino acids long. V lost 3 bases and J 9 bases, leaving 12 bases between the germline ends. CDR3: CASSERGPGEQFF. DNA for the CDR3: TGTGCCAGCAGTGAGAGGGGACCGGGTGAGCAGTTCTTC. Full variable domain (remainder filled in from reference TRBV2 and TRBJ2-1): EPEVTQTPSHQVTQMGQEVILRCVPISNHLYFYWYRQILGQKVEFLVSFYNNEISEKSEIFDDQFSVERPDGSNFTLKIRSTKLEDSAMYFCASSERGPGEQFFGPGTRLTVL.

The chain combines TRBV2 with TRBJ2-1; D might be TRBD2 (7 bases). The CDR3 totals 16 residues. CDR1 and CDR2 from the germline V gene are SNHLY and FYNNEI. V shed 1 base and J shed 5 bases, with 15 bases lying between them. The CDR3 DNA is TGTGCCAGCAGTGAAGTAGTCGGGGGGCTTAACAATGAGCAGTTCTTC. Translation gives CASSEVVGGLNNEQFF.

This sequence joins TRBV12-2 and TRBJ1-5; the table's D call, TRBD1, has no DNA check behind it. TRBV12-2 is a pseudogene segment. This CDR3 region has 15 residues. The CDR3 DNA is TGTGCAAGTCGCCAAGGGTGGACAGGCAATCAGCCCCAGCATTTT. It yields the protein CASRQGWTGNQPQHF.

The CDR3 bases are TGCGCCAGCAGCTTGACCTGGGAGTCCGGAAACACCATATATTTT. Translating it yields CASSLTWESGNTIYF. The chain recombines TRBV5-1 with TRBJ1-3; D uncertain. V lost 1 base and J 4 bases, leaving 12 bases between the germline ends. Germline assignment: CDR1 SGHRS and CDR2 YFSETQ. This CDR3 comprises 15 residues.

The chain's CDR3 is CARSQSWGRAHEQYF. CDR3 DNA: TGTGCCAGAAGCCAGTCCTGGGGGAGGGCCCACGAGCAGTACTTC. The gene calls are TRBV7-5 and TRBJ2-7; the tabulated D call, TRBD2, remains unverified against the DNA. TRBV7-5 is labeled a pseudogene. The CDR3 contains 15 residues.

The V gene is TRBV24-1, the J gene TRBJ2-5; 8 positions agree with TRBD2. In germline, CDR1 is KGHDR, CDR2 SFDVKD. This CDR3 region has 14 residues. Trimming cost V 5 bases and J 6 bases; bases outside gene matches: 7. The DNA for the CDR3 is TGTGCCACCAGTGCAAGCGGGAGAGGGAAGACCCAGTACTTC. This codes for CATSASGRGKTQYF.

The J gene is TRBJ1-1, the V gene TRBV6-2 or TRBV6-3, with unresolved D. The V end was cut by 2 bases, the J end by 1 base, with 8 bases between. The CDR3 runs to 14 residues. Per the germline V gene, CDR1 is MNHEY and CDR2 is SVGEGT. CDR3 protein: CASSYGPRNTEAFF. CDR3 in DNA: TGTGCCAGCAGTTACGGGCCGCGGAACACTGAAGCTTTCTTT.

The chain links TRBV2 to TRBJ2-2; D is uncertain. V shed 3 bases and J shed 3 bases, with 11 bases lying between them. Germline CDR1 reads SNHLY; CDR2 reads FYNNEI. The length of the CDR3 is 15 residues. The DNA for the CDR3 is TGTGCCAGCAGTGAGGCGAGCTGGGACACCGGGGAGCTGTTTTTT. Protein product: CASSEASWDTGELFF.

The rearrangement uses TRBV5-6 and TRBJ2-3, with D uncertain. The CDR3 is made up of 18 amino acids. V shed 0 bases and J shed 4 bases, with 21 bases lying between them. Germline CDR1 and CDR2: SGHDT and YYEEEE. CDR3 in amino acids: CASSLVGQRTTPADTQYF. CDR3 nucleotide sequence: TGTGCCAGCAGCTTGGTCGGCCAGCGCACAACGCCGGCAGATACGCAGTATTTT.

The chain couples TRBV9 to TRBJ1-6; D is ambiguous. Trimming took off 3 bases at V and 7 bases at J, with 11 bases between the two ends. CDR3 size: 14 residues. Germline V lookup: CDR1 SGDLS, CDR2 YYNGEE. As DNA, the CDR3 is TGTGCCAGCAGCGGAGTGGCGCTGAATTCACCCCTCCACTTT. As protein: CASSGVALNSPLHF.

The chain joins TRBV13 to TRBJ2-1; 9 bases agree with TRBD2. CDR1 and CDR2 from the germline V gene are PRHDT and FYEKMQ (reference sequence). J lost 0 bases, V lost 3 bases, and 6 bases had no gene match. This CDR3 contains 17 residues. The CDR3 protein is CASSFRLAVSSYNEQFF. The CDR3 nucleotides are TGTGCCAGCAGCTTCAGACTAGCGGTGAGCTCCTACAATGAGCAGTTCTTC.

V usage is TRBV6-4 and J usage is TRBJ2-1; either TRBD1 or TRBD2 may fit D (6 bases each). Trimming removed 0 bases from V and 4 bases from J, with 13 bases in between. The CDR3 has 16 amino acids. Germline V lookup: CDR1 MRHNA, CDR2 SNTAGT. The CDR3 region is CASSDSGGDPYNEQFF. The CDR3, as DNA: TGTGCCAGCAGTGACTCGGGGGGCGACCCTTACAATGAGCAGTTCTTC.

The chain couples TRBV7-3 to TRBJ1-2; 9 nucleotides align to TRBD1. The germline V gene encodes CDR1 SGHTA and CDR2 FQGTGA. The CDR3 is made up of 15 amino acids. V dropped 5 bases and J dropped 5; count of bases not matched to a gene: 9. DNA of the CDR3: TGTGCCAGCAGCATAGACGGGACAGGGCAATATGGCTACACCTTC. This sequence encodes CASSIDGTGQYGYTF.

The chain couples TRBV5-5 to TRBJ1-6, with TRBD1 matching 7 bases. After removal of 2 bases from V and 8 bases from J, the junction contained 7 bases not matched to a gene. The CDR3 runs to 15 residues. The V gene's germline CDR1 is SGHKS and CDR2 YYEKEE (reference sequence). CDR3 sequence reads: CASSFISTGDSPLHF. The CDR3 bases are TGTGCCAGCAGCTTCATTAGTACAGGGGATTCACCCCTCCACTTT.

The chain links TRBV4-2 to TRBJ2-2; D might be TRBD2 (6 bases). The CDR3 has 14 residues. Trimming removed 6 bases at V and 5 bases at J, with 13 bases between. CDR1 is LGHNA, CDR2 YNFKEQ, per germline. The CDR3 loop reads CASRRVAETGELFF. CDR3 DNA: TGTGCCAGCAGGAGGGTAGCGGAGACCGGGGAGCTGTTTTTT.

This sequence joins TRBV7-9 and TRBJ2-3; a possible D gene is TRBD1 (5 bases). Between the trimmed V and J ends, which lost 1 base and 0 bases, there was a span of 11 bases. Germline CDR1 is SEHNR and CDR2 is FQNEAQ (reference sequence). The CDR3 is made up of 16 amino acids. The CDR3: CASSLVDSSSTDTQYF. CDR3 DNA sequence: TGTGCCAGCAGCTTAGTTGACAGCTCTAGCACAGATACGCAGTATTTT. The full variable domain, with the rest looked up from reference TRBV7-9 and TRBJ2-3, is DTGVSQNPRHKITKRGQNVTFRCDPISEHNRLYWYRQTLGQGPEFLTYFQNEAQLEKSRLLSDRFSAERPKGSFSTLEIQRTEQGDSAMYLCASSLVDSSSTDTQYFGPGTRLTVL.